One T cell receptor beta chain is described in this entry. The antigen it binds to is not known. Base qualities are not recorded, but no much larger clone differs from it by a single base. This entry belongs to a study of cytomegalovirus exposure and HLA in healthy donors (dated by TCRdb to between 2016 and 2019). Regarding the study in general: An earlier analysis of some 620 of the donors reported 250 to 350 Gb of sequence data and 95 million to 140 million unique TCR beta sequences obtained from roughly 180 million T cells. Roughly 300 gigabases of sequencing data and around 87 million unique TCR sequences were included in an early release covering 550 to 800 HLA-typed donors. Of the roughly 390 genotyped donors, approximately 83% fell in the genetic ancestry cluster associated with self-reported Caucasian donors. The study aimed to test whether signatures of past pathogen exposure could be identified by cataloging public T cell receptors. The study profiled the T cell repertoires of more than 500 subjects by immunosequencing and related them to cytomegalovirus serostatus. A separate validation cohort of 100 to 150 different subjects was used in addition to the 666-subject first cohort. To predict cytomegalovirus infection status, the study combined high-throughput TCR immunosequencing, statistical association of individual TCRs with disease status, and machine learning. To study patterns of TCR occurrence, a later analysis re-analyzed previously published TCR beta repertoires from around 660 donors and added high-resolution HLA genotyping. Rather than drawing on any new phenotypic data, the later analysis identified candidate immune exposures from TCR beta sequences and the way those sequences occurred across donors. In an earlier analysis of 550 to 700 of the donors, high-throughput TCR beta sequencing was used to judge whether each TCR beta V gene segment behaved as functional or pseudogenic. Donor age, sex, ethnicity and CMV serostatus were compiled alongside the repertoire data. A later genetic analysis took genome-wide SNP genotypes for about three fifths of the roughly 670 donors and used that subset as a discovery cohort. All discovery cohort repertoires had been generated using a single sequencing platform. HLA typing included class I and class II loci at four-digit resolution. The number of donors typed differed by locus, with 629-630 for A, B, C, DRB1 and DQB1, 522 for DQA1, 606 for DPA1, and roughly 450 for DPB1. Because of strong linkage in the cohort, five DR-DQ haplotypes were treated as single units for association and clustering. Among about 410 genotyped donors of the cohort, an average of approximately 220,000 unique TCR beta nucleotide sequences was sequenced per donor, of which approximately 18% were non-productive. Study-wide conclusions, independent of this receptor: A further reported finding was that TCR beta sequences accurately predicted the HLA-A and HLA-B alleles for most subjects in the first cohort. In a later analysis, TCR association rates were found to vary across HLA loci, with the most associated TCRs seen for DRB1 alleles and the fewest for HLA-C alleles. Compared with the roughly 670-donor mean, donors in an Asian-associated ancestry cluster had fewer N-insertions in productive TCRs, according to a later genetic analysis. In vitro tests confirmed that a few of the cytomegalovirus-associated TCR beta chains recognize cytomegalovirus antigens. Because counts were too low, 15 to 20 rarely observed V segments, including chromosome 9 orphons, were excluded from the earlier analysis of several hundred of the donors. This cohort had only TCR beta chains sequenced, and the lack of alpha or paired-chain data limited which features could be detected. Linkage disequilibrium might explain the correlated functional status among segregating V segments, but an unknown experimental factor could not be excluded. In an earlier analysis of about 550 of the donors, most TCR beta V segments were observed in productive rearrangements about 87% or about 30% of the time, broadly matching IMGT annotations. At a false discovery rate of 0.05, a later analysis linked about 17,000 TCR beta sequences to specific HLA alleles. For the cohort, immune exposure information was limited to CMV serostatus. Assigning TCR associations to individual alleles was difficult when HLA alleles, especially DR and DQ, strongly co-occurred. The 87-base-pair reads could not distinguish some IMGT-functional V segments, including TRBV6-2 and TRBV6-3, so those segments were excluded. Because HLA typing was missing for some donors at each locus, association tests included only the typed subset. In a later genetic analysis, a missense DCLRE1C variant was associated with V-gene and J-gene trimming of TCR beta chains, and the association was replicated in an independent cohort. Sequencing depth was assumed to be roughly uniform across donors in the presence/absence analyses, though that assumption may not hold. A cluster of highly shared sequence variants was judged likely to be a technical artifact of the sequencing pipeline. The classifier was reported to diagnose cytomegalovirus status with high specificity and sensitivity in both the original cohort and the validation cohort. According to the authors, the approach could potentially be generalized to other disease states and immunological phenotypes. Most TCR sequences were seen in very few donors, while some public TCRs were found in many individuals. In a later analysis, most CMV-associated TCR beta chains were found to appear HLA-restricted, with HLA associations seemingly driven largely by CMV exposure. Compared with equally common non-associated chains, HLA-associated TCR beta chains in a later analysis were more clonally expanded and had lower generation probabilities. According to a later analysis, parvovirus B19, influenza, CMV and Epstein-Barr virus appeared linked to several top co-occurrence clusters. A total of 164 TCR beta chains were listed by the study as associated with cytomegalovirus.

The cohort consisted of approximately 690 healthy bone marrow donors. At the time of sampling, every cohort member was nominally healthy, though immune exposures that went unrecorded were likely present. The donor tested CMV seropositive and was one of the 289 seropositive cohort members. A peripheral blood sample was collected from each donor, and TCR beta sequencing was performed on peripheral blood mononuclear cells. Genomic DNA extraction from the blood cell samples was performed with the Qiagen DNeasy Blood Extraction Kit. The V end loses 5 bases and the J end loses 2 bases, and a stretch of 12 bases separates them. CDR1 and CDR2 (MDHEN, SYDVKM) derive from the germline V gene. The CDR3 spans 14 residues, from the cysteine through the phenylalanine. Just CDR3 DNA is preserved here, 42 bases in frame from base 1. The library relied on the immunoSEQ multiplex PCR assay. The multiplex PCR relied on a mix of 60 forward primers for TCR Vbeta segments and 13 reverse primers for TCR Jbeta segments. The CDR3 region of rearranged TCR beta genes was amplified from genomic DNA with a multiplex PCR assay. The Illumina HiSeq System was used to sequence the amplified TCR beta libraries as 87-base-pair reads. Concerning the study's data processing: A later analysis tallied about 77 million unique TCR beta chains across the 700 or so repertoires, and approximately 9.9 million of those chains were shared by two or more donors. Raw reads were error-corrected and collapsed into unique sequences by a nearest-neighbor algorithm in which closely related sequences were merged to remove PCR and sequencing errors. Alignment of CDR3 sequences to IMGT reference sequences was used to assign V, D and J gene segments. For a sequence to be retained, a match of at least six nucleotides to both a V gene segment and a J gene segment was required. A rearrangement counted as productive if the CDR3 had no stop codons and remained in frame with V and J, and every other rearrangement counted as non-productive. Following IMGT convention, CDR3 was defined as the stretch from the second conserved V-encoded cysteine up to the conserved J-encoded phenylalanine. In an earlier analysis of approximately 500 of the donors, sequences lacking an unambiguous match to a single V gene segment were excluded. An earlier analysis of several hundred of the donors called V segments functional above 56.7% productive rearrangements and segregating when the between-donor standard deviation exceeded 5%. A statistical classification framework was built for diagnosing cytomegalovirus status from the catalog of TCR beta chain sequences. A later analysis assigned V and J genes by comparing TCR nucleotide sequences with IMGT/GENE-DB human TR gene sequences. A later analysis assigned CDR3 sequences and most-parsimonious VDJ recombination scenarios with the TCRdist pipeline. In a later analysis, each TCR beta chain was defined by its CDR3 amino acid sequence together with its V-gene family, and reads lacking a unique V-gene family were excluded. A later analysis removed 592 highly shared, low-generation-probability nucleotide sequences to deal with suspected cross-contamination and a sequencing artifact. A later analysis calculated a clonal expansion index for each public chain from normalized within-repertoire ranks of inferred template counts. A later analysis computed generation probabilities with a VDJ recombination model fitted to out-of-frame rearrangements, and checked the results against IGoR. Hypergeometric tests were used in a later analysis to score TCR-TCR, TCR-HLA and TCR-CMV co-occurrence, with a repertoire-size bias correction applied to the TCR pairs. False discovery rates were estimated in a later analysis by permuting HLA or CMV assignments 20 times. In a later analysis, co-occurring TCRs were grouped using DBSCAN, with TCRdist sequence similarity added in when clustering inside HLA-allele-positive subsets. Co-occurrence clustering excluded repertoires with fewer than 30,000 or more than 120,000 public chains, plus five with anomalous nucleotide sharing. TCRdb took this table from immuneACCESS and kept in-frame rearrangements with V and J called. Such tables lack part of the clones; where checked against another copy, unresolved V genes explain under half of the gap, and the rest is unexplained. V and J calls and clone size follow that table, whereas D and trimming were derived from the DNA. The sample table lists 130,000 to 150,000 clones, over 70% of them with a count of one. Under 7.5% of the sample comes from the top ten.

The sequence joins TRBV28 to TRBJ1-2, with the D gene too uncertain to name. The TCR originated in a man aged 35-49 years in good health and CMV-seropositive. The sequencing input was PBMCs. Read as DNA, the sequence is TGTGCCAGCAGTGCGCCCGACATCAACTATGGCTACACCTTC. This is translated as CASSAPDINYGYTF.